The entry that follows covers one TCR beta chain sequence. Its antigen is not identified. The sample belongs to a study of cytomegalovirus exposure and HLA in healthy donors. Study-wide background: Sequencing of 150 million to 200 million T cells in an earlier analysis found roughly 120 million unique TCR beta sequences. Some 85 million unique TCRs, all from HLA-typed donors, were included in an early release of the data.

The CDR3 totals 13 residues. Germline assignment: CDR1 SGHRS and CDR2 YFSETQ. V was cut by 1 base and J by 6 bases, with 10 bases left in between. The study ran its PCR with 60 Vbeta and 13 Jbeta primers. Profiled with immunoSEQ multiplex PCR; TCRdb holds only in-frame clones, not every one. The sample holds approximately 86,000 clones; 76% are singletons and the top ten take roughly 3%. General study findings and limits: Using the classifier, cytomegalovirus status was reportedly diagnosed with high specificity and sensitivity.

Sample: PBMCs. J is TRBJ1-1 and V is TRBV5-1; D is ambiguous. This clonotype was obtained from a man aged 40-55 years in good health and CMV-seronegative. CDR3 bases: TGCGCCAGCAGCTTGCGATCAGGTGCTGAAGCTTTCTTT. Amino acid sequence: CASSLRSGAEAFF.